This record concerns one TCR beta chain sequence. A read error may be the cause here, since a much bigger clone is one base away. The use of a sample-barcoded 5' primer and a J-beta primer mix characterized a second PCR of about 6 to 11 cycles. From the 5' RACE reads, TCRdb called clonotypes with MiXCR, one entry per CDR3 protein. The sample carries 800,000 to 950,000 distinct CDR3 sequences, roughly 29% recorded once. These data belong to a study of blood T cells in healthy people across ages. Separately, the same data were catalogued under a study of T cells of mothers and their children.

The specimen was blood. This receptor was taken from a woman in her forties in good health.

This CDR3 is CASSPRVGCYGYTF. The CDR3 DNA is TGTGCCAGCAGCCCTAGGGTGGGATGCTATGGCTACACCTTC. V gene TRBV7-9 combines with J gene TRBJ1-2; D is uncertain. The V gene's germline CDR1 is SEHNR and CDR2 FQNEAQ (reference sequence). The CDR3 is 14 amino acids. V was clipped by 5 bases and J by 4 bases, with 14 bases between them.